Below, 23 T cell receptor beta chains from the same sample are listed, as sequenced in a study of CD8 T cells in ankylosing spondylitis (dated by TCRdb to about 2017). The library came from 5' RACE. The data were produced on an Illumina HiSeq 2500. TCRdb handled the public reads itself, with Q25 trimming in fastp and clone calling in MiXCR, and kept productive beta chains. Duplicate CDR3 protein sequences are folded into a single record with the most common DNA and genes. Here the sample has roughly 130,000 distinct CDR3 sequences; about an eighth occur a single time. In total, the top ten clones hold almost 3% of the sample. Sequencing was performed on blood, either unsorted or a sorted T cell fraction (not recorded which). The receptors come from a female donor with ankylosing spondylitis or in good health (not recorded which).

This clonotype was found a few times. The chain joins TRBV2 to TRBJ1-2; a weak D match, TRBD1 (5 bases). Trimming left V 7 bases short and J 1 base short, with 16 bases between. The CDR3 is 15 amino acids. Germline V gene data show CDR1 as SNHLY and CDR2 as FYNNEI. The CDR3 DNA sequence: TGTGCCAGCATCAGGGAGACCCTCCTTAACTATGGCTACACCTTC. Its translation: CASIRETLLNYGYTF.

There are many counts of this clonotype. The chain links TRBV29-1 to TRBJ2-1; 14 bases align to TRBD2. CDR1 SQVTM and CDR2 ANQGSEA come from the germline V gene. The CDR3 extends over 18 amino acids. Unmatched junction bases numbered 10, after V lost 6 bases and J lost 0 bases. The chain's CDR3 is CSVGGTSGRAGSYNEQFF. CDR3 nucleotides: TGCAGCGTAGGGGGGACTAGCGGGAGAGCAGGCTCCTACAATGAGCAGTTCTTC.

The chain couples TRBV11-2 to TRBJ2-1; 12 positions agree with TRBD2. Germline CDR1 reads SGHAT; CDR2 reads FQNNGV. Trimming took 5 bases from V and 1 from J; bases not matched to a gene: 12. The CDR3 sequence is 19 residues long. The CDR3 loop reads CASSPNPPTSGRSYNEQFF. CDR3 nucleotides: TGTGCCAGCAGCCCTAATCCCCCGACTAGCGGGAGATCCTACAATGAGCAGTTCTTC.

This clonotype was recorded many times. The chain carries TRBV5-1 and TRBJ2-3; 11 bases are a match to TRBD2. The CDR3 loop spans 15 amino acids. Germline assignment: CDR1 SGHRS and CDR2 YFSETQ. The J segment lost 2 bases and the V segment lost 3 bases, leaving 2 bases of the junction unmatched. The CDR3 reads CASSYSGRDTDTQYF. CDR3 coding DNA: TGCGCCAGCAGCTATAGCGGGAGGGACACAGATACGCAGTATTTT.

This clonotype appeared many times. This chain connects TRBV5-1 to TRBJ2-1, with TRBD2 matching over 7 bases. V shed 4 bases and J 6 bases; nucleotides not matched to a gene: 10. The V gene's germline CDR1 is SGHRS and CDR2 YFSETQ. The CDR3 contains 15 residues. The CDR3 DNA reads TGCGCCAGCAGCCCCGGGGGGAATCAGCTCAATGAGCAGTTCTTC. Amino acids: CASSPGGNQLNEQFF.

This clonotype was picked up a small number of times. The chain uses TRBV7-6 and TRBJ2-1, with 11 bases identical to TRBD2. Looked up from germline, CDR1 is SGHVS and CDR2 is FNYEAQ. The ends lost 4 bases at V and 10 bases at J; junction bases unmatched: 6. The CDR3 is 14 residues long. CDR3 DNA sequence: TGTGCCAGCAGCTCCACTAGCGGGAGTTTGGAGCAGTTCTTC. Translation gives CASSSTSGSLEQFF. Full variable domain (outside the CDR3, taken from reference TRBV7-6 and TRBJ2-1): GAGVSQSPRYKVTKRGQDVALRCDPISGHVSLYWYRQALGQGPEFLTYFNYEAQQDKSGLPNDRFSAERPEGSISTLTIQRTEQRDSAMYRCASSSTSGSLEQFFGPGTRLTVL.

V usage is TRBV18 and J usage is TRBJ1-3; no clear D gene. Trimming left V 0 bases short and J 2 bases short, with 8 bases between. The CDR3 covers 15 residues. CDR1 is KGHSH and CDR2 is LQKENI in the germline V gene. CDR3 region: CASSPPFSPGNTIYF. The CDR3 coding sequence is TGTGCCAGCTCACCACCCTTCAGTCCTGGAAACACCATATATTTT.

Only a few counts were recorded for this clonotype. The chain recombines TRBV24-1 with TRBJ2-3, with D possibly TRBD1 on 6 matching bases. CDR3 length: 14 amino acids. V lost 4 bases and J lost 1, with 8 bases in between. The germline gives CDR1 KGHDR, CDR2 SFDVKD. The CDR3 is CATSETGGTDTQYF. The CDR3 nucleotides are TGTGCCACCAGTGAGACAGGCGGCACAGATACGCAGTATTTT.

This clonotype has at least ten counts. The rearrangement links TRBV5-6 to TRBJ2-2, with D unresolved. The CDR3 has 16 residues. In germline, CDR1 is SGHDT, CDR2 YYEEEE. Trimming pared 4 bases from V and 10 bases from J, leaving 23 bases between. The CDR3: CASSLEIALHEQELFF. Here the CDR3 DNA reads TGTGCCAGCAGCCTGGAAATAGCCCTTCACGAGCAGGAGCTGTTTTTT.

This chain uses TRBV7-3 with TRBJ2-7; D might be TRBD2 (5 bases). CDR1 is SGHTA, CDR2 FQGTGA, per germline. The CDR3 consists of 15 residues. Deletions cut 3 bases from V and 7 bases from J, with 19 bases between. The CDR3 here is CASSFDGKPGGEQYF. The CDR3 bases are TGTGCCAGCAGCTTTGACGGAAAACCCGGCGGGGAGCAGTACTTC.

This clonotype showed up just a few times. This chain uses TRBV5-6 with TRBJ2-7; D unresolved. This CDR3 contains 13 residues. V was shortened by 4 bases and J by 3 bases, with 11 bases between the two germline ends. The germline V gene encodes CDR1 SGHDT and CDR2 YYEEEE. Here the CDR3 reads CASSGRRVYEQYF. The DNA for the CDR3 is TGTGCCAGCAGCGGGCGACGCGTCTACGAGCAGTACTTC.

The V gene is TRBV10-3, the J gene TRBJ2-7; TRBD2 aligns across 7 bases. The CDR3 contains 14 residues. CDR1 and CDR2 (germline): ENHRY, SYGVKD. J was trimmed by 2 bases and V by 8 bases; bases with no gene match: 9. The CDR3 coding sequence is TGTGCCATCCAATCCGGGACTACCACCTACGAGCAGTACTTC. This encodes CAIQSGTTTYEQYF.

Ten or more counts support this clonotype. The V call is TRBV5-1, the J call TRBJ1-2; D not resolved. CDR3 size: 15 residues. Germline assignment: CDR1 SGHRS and CDR2 YFSETQ. V was trimmed by 0 bases and J by 1 base, leaving 10 bases between them. The CDR3 nucleotides are TGCGCCAGCAGCTTGGCGTCAGGATATAACTATGGCTACACCTTC. Translating it yields CASSLASGYNYGYTF.

The rearrangement uses TRBV5-1 and TRBJ2-6; TRBD1 matches at 9 bases. Trimming cost V 4 bases and J 1 base; bases outside gene matches: 12. The CDR3 totals 19 residues. Germline lookup yields CDR1 SGHRS and CDR2 YFSETQ. The CDR3 loop is CASSPGTGYLTSGANVLTF. Written as DNA, the CDR3 is TGCGCCAGCAGCCCCGGGACAGGGTATCTCACGTCTGGGGCCAACGTCCTGACTTTC.

This clonotype has a count of ten or more. The V call is TRBV12-3 or TRBV12-4, the J call TRBJ2-5, with TRBD2 matching 14 bases. This CDR3 has 17 amino acids. J lost 5 bases, V lost 3 bases, and 8 bases had no gene match. CDR3 DNA: TGTGCCAGCAGTTTCGGACTAGCGGGGGGATTCCAGGAGACCCAGTACTTC. It is translated as CASSFGLAGGFQETQYF.

This clonotype was picked up many times. This sequence joins TRBV18 and TRBJ1-1; no clear D gene. Germline CDR1 and CDR2: KGHSH and LQKENI. Between the trimmed V and J ends, which lost 1 base and 6 bases, there was a span of 6 bases. The CDR3 loop spans 12 amino acids. CDR3 sequence reads: CASSPLRAEAFF. The DNA of the CDR3 is TGTGCCAGCTCACCACTGCGTGCTGAAGCTTTCTTT.

The sample holds a few counts of this clonotype. The J gene is TRBJ1-5, the V gene TRBV19; the D gene is possibly TRBD1 (6 bases). The CDR3 is 16 amino acids. The germline CDR1 and CDR2 sequences are LNHDA and SQIVND (reference sequence). The germline V and J ends were trimmed by 3 bases and 7 bases, with 19 bases remaining between them. The CDR3 region has the DNA TGTGCCAGTAGTATTGGCCCGCGGGGGGCACCCCAGCCCCAGCATTTT. The encoded protein is CASSIGPRGAPQPQHF.

This clonotype was detected many times. This sequence joins TRBV7-2 and TRBJ2-3; D possibly corresponds to TRBD1 (6 bases). CDR1 is SGHTA and CDR2 is FQGNSA in the germline V gene. Trimming cost V 5 bases and J 4 bases, with 19 bases left between them. The CDR3 sequence is 16 residues long. The CDR3 reads CASSPTGTLGADTQYF. As DNA, the CDR3 is TGTGCCAGCAGCCCGACCGGGACACTAGGCGCAGATACGCAGTATTTT.

This clonotype was counted ten times or more. At one boundary the junction diverges from the germline segment, which might be a read error. The chain joins TRBV12-3 or TRBV12-4 to TRBJ1-2; D is uncertain. This CDR3 contains 13 residues. CDR3 nucleotide sequence: TGTGCCAGTAGTTTTTACAGCAACTATGGCTACACCTTC. Residues: CASSFYSNYGYTF.

This clonotype was counted only a few times. The chain has TRBV12-3 or TRBV12-4 and TRBJ1-6; 8 nucleotides line up with TRBD1. The CDR3 is made up of 15 amino acids. The V segment lost 6 bases and the J segment 9 bases; nucleotides outside the gene matches: 10. In nucleotides, the CDR3 is TGTGCCAGCAGGTCCTCCGGACAGGGACCTTCACCCCTCCACTTT. This gives the protein CASRSSGQGPSPLHF.

The chain is built from TRBV3-1 and TRBJ2-1; D perhaps matches TRBD2 (6 bases). Trimming took 3 bases from V and 1 from J, leaving 7 bases between them. Germline CDR1 reads LGHDT; CDR2 reads YNNKEL (reference sequence). The CDR3 extends over 14 amino acids. The CDR3 spells CASSQGTSYNEQFF. The CDR3 DNA is TGTGCCAGCAGCCAGGGGACTTCCTACAATGAGCAGTTCTTC.

This clonotype was seen only a few times. This chain uses TRBV12-3 or TRBV12-4 with TRBJ2-1; 9 nucleotides match TRBD2. The CDR3 extends over 17 amino acids. After removal of 4 bases from V and 1 base from J, the junction contained 8 bases not matched to a gene. The DNA of the CDR3 is TGTGCCAGCAGTTCGCTCCTAACTAGCGGGTCCTACAATGAGCAGTTCTTC. Its protein product is CASSSLLTSGSYNEQFF.

The chain's CDR3 is CASRLPPGNEQFF. As DNA, the CDR3 is TGTGCCAGTAGATTGCCCCCAGGCAATGAGCAGTTCTTC. The chain uses TRBV19 and TRBJ2-1, with D uncertain. The CDR3 covers 13 residues. Germline V gene lookup returns CDR1 LNHDA and CDR2 SQIVND (reference sequence). The V gene lost 6 bases and the J gene lost 6 bases, with 12 bases spanning the gap.